Sequencing of this TCR beta chain was carried out in a study of breast tumors, draining lymph nodes, adjacent tissues. The CDR3 consists of 15 residues. CDR1 and CDR2 from the germline V gene are MNHNS and SASEGT. Trimming removed 1 base at V and 4 bases at J, with 13 bases between. This clonotype was counted between two and nine times. Antigen: not known. TCRdb re-called the multiplex PCR reads with MiXCR, one entry per CDR3 protein. In the table there are 150,000 to 200,000 distinct CDR3 sequences, about 30% of which are singletons. Axillary draining lymph nodes of breast cancer patients supplied the node samples. Study-wide findings and caveats: Compared with basal-like, luminal-like tumors shared significantly more repertoire with nontumor tissue. Tumor repertoires ranked between lymph nodes and nontumor tissue in diversity, with V and J gene preferences.

Sequences were obtained from axillary lymph node tissue. This chain connects TRBV6-1 to TRBJ1-2; tentatively, D is TRBD1 (6 bases). The sequence was obtained from a female donor with breast cancer. Some clones in this sample may be carry-over from other donors' samples. CDR3 bases: TGTGCCAGCAGTGAAGGGGGGACAACAGCCTATGGCTACACCTTC. It specifies CASSEGGTTAYGYTF.